The clone carrying this T cell receptor (beta chain) was observed a handful of times. Its specificity is unknown. Treatment noted: treatment-naive control, cytoreductive nephrectomy. Control samples are tumors resected by cytoreductive nephrectomy without prior radiation. Assay: immunoSEQ multiplex PCR; the TCRdb copy retains only in-frame clones and omits some. The sample holds around 23,000 clones; around half are singletons and the top ten take less than 25%. This CDR3 spans 17 amino acids. CDR1 and CDR2 (germline): LNHDA, SQIVND (reference sequence). Between the trimmed V and J ends, which lost 3 bases and 0 bases, there was a span of 12 bases. This sample was included in a study of radiation and T cells in renal cell carcinoma. Study findings and constraints: Only small tumor regions of roughly 1 g were sampled.

Material: tumor tissue, obtained from a patient whose treatment was nephrectomy without radiotherapy. This TCR was recovered from a human donor with renal cell carcinoma. The rearrangement links TRBV19 to TRBJ1-6; no clear D gene. CDR3 sequence (DNA): TGTGCCAGTAGTATGGTCCAAGGGAGCTCCTATAATTCACCCCTCCACTTT. As protein: CASSMVQGSSYNSPLHF.